This T cell receptor (beta chain) comes out of a study of PD-L1 blockade in urothelial cancer. Study context: Peripheral blood specimens exhibited a median yield of approximately 150,000 T cells.

Germline V CDR1 and CDR2: MNHEY, SVGAGI. The CDR3 contains 15 residues. V lost 4 bases to trimming and J lost 9 bases, with 19 bases between them. TCRdb's table, derived via immunoSEQ multiplex PCR, lists solely in-frame clones and lacks some. The table shows 70,000 to 85,000 clones, with around 90% occurring only once. The sample's time point: pretreatment peripheral blood. Sampling of each patient yielded between 1 and 8 specimens, collected pretreatment and on-treatment. The chain recombines TRBV6-5 with TRBJ1-5; perhaps TRBD1 as D (5 bases). The clonotype comes from a man aged 70 or older with urothelial cancer. This specimen consisted of PBMCs, obtained around atezolizumab (anti-PD-L1) treatment. The CDR3 nucleotides read TGTGCCAGCAGTTCTCTTTCAAAGGGGCGAATGCCCCAGCATTTT. It yields the protein CASSSLSKGRMPQHF.